The 21 T cell receptor beta chains given below trace back to one sample, sequenced in a study of T cells after yellow fever vaccination. TCRdb recomputed calls from the 5' RACE reads with MiXCR, one row per CDR3 protein. The table lists under 55,000 distinct CDR3 sequences, less than 8.5% of them singletons. Sequenced here: CD8+ T cells not binding an NS4B(214-222) dextramer, sorted from PBMCs, sampled roughly 47 days after the first yellow fever vaccination. Receptors were obtained from a man aged 18 to 30 who received the YFV17D yellow fever vaccine.

This clonotype was detected a few times. This chain uses TRBV6-6 with TRBJ1-5; D might be TRBD1 (5 bases). Per the germline V gene, CDR1 is MNHNY and CDR2 is SVGAGI (reference sequence). The V end was cut by 8 bases, the J end by 7 bases, with 15 bases between. CDR3 length equals 13 residues. Written as DNA, the CDR3 is TGTGCCAGCTCCGCTCGGGGCGGGCAGCCCCAGCATTTT. It encodes CASSARGGQPQHF.

V gene TRBV6-5 combines with J gene TRBJ2-6, with TRBD1 as a possible D gene (6 bases). CDR1 is MNHEY, CDR2 SVGAGI, per germline. The CDR3 sequence is 16 residues long. The germline V and J ends were trimmed by 4 bases and 2 bases, with 12 bases remaining between them. The CDR3 bases are TGTGCCAGCAGTTCTGGGACACTCCCTGGGGCCAACGTCCTGACTTTC. It yields the protein CASSSGTLPGANVLTF.

The table lists this clonotype with a few counts. This sequence joins TRBV4-3 and TRBJ1-2; possibly TRBD1 for D (6 bases). V lost 5 bases and J lost 6, with 28 bases in between. This CDR3 has 18 amino acids. Germline CDR1 reads LGHNA; CDR2 reads YSLEER. CDR3 amino acids: CASSGRGGSDGPENGYTF. CDR3 in DNA: TGCGCCAGCAGCGGCCGGGGGGGCAGCGACGGTCCAGAGAATGGCTACACCTTC.

This clonotype was picked up many times. The chain is built from TRBV7-9 and TRBJ2-1, with D unclear. Germline assignment: CDR1 SEHNR and CDR2 FQNEAQ (reference sequence). Between the trimmed V and J ends, which lost 1 base and 3 bases, there was a span of 4 bases. This CDR3 comprises 13 residues. The CDR3 protein is CASSLGSYNEQFF. DNA of the CDR3: TGTGCCAGCAGCTTAGGCAGCTACAATGAGCAGTTCTTC.

This clonotype was seen a handful of times. V usage is TRBV7-2 and J usage is TRBJ2-7; D call uncertain. Germline V gene data show CDR1 as SGHTA and CDR2 as FQGNSA. The CDR3 sequence is 12 residues long. Trimming stripped 5 bases from V and 11 bases from J, with 16 bases between. The CDR3 coding sequence is TGTGCCAGCAGCCCTCGGGTGGTAGGGAAGTACGTC. Its translation is CASSPRVVGKYV.

The chain has TRBV20-1 and TRBJ1-1; D unresolved. The CDR3 covers 14 residues. Deletions cut 0 bases from V and 0 bases from J, with 8 bases between. Germline V gene data show CDR1 as DFQATT and CDR2 as SNEGSKA (reference sequence). This CDR3 is CSARDRHMNTEAFF. As DNA, the CDR3 is TGCAGTGCTAGAGATCGTCATATGAACACTGAAGCTTTCTTT.

This clonotype has ten or more counts. The genes are TRBV6-2 or TRBV6-3 and TRBJ2-5, with D perhaps being TRBD1 or TRBD2 (5 bases each). CDR1 and CDR2 from the germline V gene are MNHEY and SVGEGT. The V and J ends lost 0 bases and 1 base respectively, with 9 bases between them. The CDR3 is 15 residues long. The CDR3 sequence is CASSYSTGTQETQYF. The CDR3 DNA follows: TGTGCCAGCAGTTACTCGACGGGGACCCAAGAGACCCAGTACTTC.

The rearrangement uses TRBV20-1 and TRBJ2-3; possible D gene TRBD1, 5 bases. The CDR3 consists of 15 residues. Germline loops: CDR1 DFQATT, CDR2 SNEGSKA (reference sequence). Trimming took off 0 bases at V and 8 bases at J, with 18 bases between the two ends. Here the CDR3 reads CSARDLTFWGSTQYF. For the CDR3, the DNA is TGCAGTGCTAGAGATCTGACGTTTTGGGGCTCTACGCAGTATTTT.

This clonotype was found many times. One end of the junction fails to match germline, which may point to a read error. V is TRBV4-1 and J is TRBJ2-3, with a possible D match to TRBD2 (7 bases). Germline CDR1 reads MGHRA; CDR2 reads YSYEKL. This CDR3 has 15 amino acids. CDR3 sequence: CASSLGGGLTDRQYF. CDR3 DNA sequence: TGCGCCAGCAGCCTGGGCGGGGGCCTCACAGATAGGCAGTATTTT.

This clonotype has ten or more counts. V and J are TRBV5-1 and TRBJ2-5, with D possibly matching TRBD1 (6 bases). Looked up from germline, CDR1 is SGHRS and CDR2 is YFSETQ. The CDR3 loop spans 18 amino acids. Trimming removed 4 bases at V and 0 bases at J, with 22 bases between. CDR3: CASSLKLGGGFDQETQYF. The CDR3 DNA is TGCGCCAGCAGCCTAAAACTAGGGGGTGGCTTCGACCAAGAGACCCAGTACTTC.

In its sample, this clonotype was seen a few times. CDR3 region: CASSAERTTFTDTQYF. The DNA of the CDR3 is TGTGCCAGCAGCGCCGAACGGACTACCTTCACAGATACGCAGTATTTT. This sequence joins TRBV9 and TRBJ2-3, with a tentative D call TRBD2 (6 bases). The CDR3 contains 16 residues. Trimming shortened V by 3 bases and J by 2 bases, and 16 bases separated the two germline ends. Germline V lookup: CDR1 SGDLS, CDR2 YYNGEE.

This clonotype was counted many times. The rearrangement joins TRBV7-6 to TRBJ2-2; a weak D match, TRBD2 (5 bases). Trimming removed 2 bases from V and 2 bases from J, with 12 bases in between. From germline, CDR1 is SGHVS and CDR2 FNYEAQ. The length of the CDR3 is 16 residues. As DNA, the CDR3 is TGTGCCAGCAGCTTACCGCTAGCAGGAAACACCGGGGAGCTGTTTTTT. Protein: CASSLPLAGNTGELFF.

This clonotype was counted only a few times. V and J are TRBV28 and TRBJ2-7, with D uncertain. V lost 4 bases and J lost 2, with 21 bases in between. The CDR3 is made up of 17 amino acids. CDR1 and CDR2 (germline): MDHEN, SYDVKM. The CDR3 DNA reads TGTGCCAGCAGTTCAAACCTTCTCCGGACGGGTCCCTACGAGCAGTACGTC. It encodes CASSSNLLRTGPYEQYV.

The rearrangement links TRBV7-2 to TRBJ2-7; no reliable D call. This CDR3 is built from 13 residues. Deletions cut 8 bases from V and 0 bases from J, with 11 bases between. CDR1 and CDR2 (germline): SGHTA, FQGNSA. Here the CDR3 DNA reads TGTGCCAGCGAGAAACTTCCCTCCTACGAGCAGTACTTC. As protein: CASEKLPSYEQYF.

V usage is TRBV29-1 and J usage is TRBJ2-1; TRBD2 is a possible D gene (6 bases). The ends were cut back, 7 bases at V and 5 bases at J, with 9 bases in the middle. Germline V gives CDR1 SQVTM, CDR2 ANQGSEA. The CDR3 contains 11 residues. CDR3 in DNA: TGCAGCGCCGGGGGAAACAATGAGCAGTTCTTC. Protein sequence: CSAGGNNEQFF.

The sample holds many counts of this clonotype. The chain is built from TRBV29-1 and TRBJ1-2; D gene ambiguous. The CDR3 has 11 residues. The V gene's germline CDR1 is SQVTM and CDR2 ANQGSEA. The V and J ends lost 4 bases and 5 bases respectively, with 8 bases between them. CDR3 protein: CSVAQLYGYTF. The CDR3 DNA reads TGCAGCGTTGCCCAGCTTTATGGCTACACCTTC.

By share of the sample, this clonotype is medium-sized. The rearrangement uses TRBV12-3 or TRBV12-4 and TRBJ2-5; D assignment may be TRBD1 or TRBD2 (5 bases each). This CDR3 is built from 11 residues. V was shortened by 9 bases and J by 5 bases, with 10 bases between the two germline ends. DNA for the CDR3: TGTGCCAGTGGGACCCGGGAGACCCAGTACTTC. Protein: CASGTRETQYF.

This clonotype was counted at least ten times. J is TRBJ1-1 and V is TRBV5-1; D possibly corresponds to TRBD1 (6 bases). Germline V gene lookup returns CDR1 SGHRS and CDR2 YFSETQ. The V and J ends lost 2 bases and 0 bases respectively, with 23 bases between them. The CDR3 loop spans 19 amino acids. The CDR3 coding sequence is TGCGCCAGCAGCTTCAGGGCATGGGCACAGGGATCCATGAACACTGAAGCTTTCTTT. Its translation is CASSFRAWAQGSMNTEAFF.

This clonotype turned up a few times. The chain employs TRBV7-2 and TRBJ2-1; D assignment may be TRBD1 or TRBD2 (7 bases each). CDR3 length: 15 amino acids. Germline-derived CDR1 and CDR2 are SGHTA and FQGNSA. V lost 6 bases to trimming and J lost 5 bases, with 17 bases between them. CDR3 in amino acids: CASSPWGGGNNEQFF. CDR3 coding DNA: TGTGCCAGCAGTCCCTGGGGAGGGGGCAACAATGAGCAGTTCTTC.

This clonotype was seen a few times. The V call is TRBV4-1, the J call TRBJ1-2; D gene ambiguous. The germline V gene has CDR1 MGHRA and CDR2 YSYEKL. Trimming cost V 0 bases and J 0 bases, with 11 bases left between them. The CDR3 extends over 16 amino acids. CDR3: CASSQERSQANYGYTF. CDR3 nucleotide sequence: TGCGCCAGCAGCCAAGAACGTAGCCAGGCTAACTATGGCTACACCTTC.

This clonotype showed up many times. This chain uses TRBV11-2 with TRBJ2-2; no firm D call. V lost 3 bases and J 9 bases, leaving 11 bases between the germline ends. The CDR3 is 13 residues long. CDR1 and CDR2 (germline): SGHAT, FQNNGV. The CDR3 bases are TGTGCCAGCAGCTTTCGAGTCGACCGGGAGCTGTTTTTT. It translates to CASSFRVDRELFF.